Shown below are 30 T cell receptor beta chains from a single sample sequenced in a study of Ad26.COV2.S vaccination and SARS-CoV-2 variants. Described treatment: roughly 19 received Ad26.COV2.S at low or high dose, single or two shots; about 5 received placebo; per-sample allocation not given. Sample collection was performed on day 63 after the first vaccine or placebo injection. Data came from immunoSEQ multiplex PCR; TCRdb stores just in-frame clones and leaves some out. Of around 300,000 clones in the sample, approximately 90% are singletons; the top ten hold approximately 5%. The sequencing used peripheral blood, collected in a trial of Ad26.COV2.S vaccine versus placebo. These receptor sequences come from a person aged 18-60 years who received the Ad26.COV2.S COVID-19 vaccine or a placebo.

This chain connects TRBV6-5 to TRBJ2-3; no reliable D call. The CDR3 contains 14 residues. CDR1 is MNHEY and CDR2 is SVGAGI in the germline V gene. Between the trimmed V and J ends, which lost 6 bases and 3 bases, there was a span of 13 bases. The CDR3 DNA is TGTGCCAGCAGACGACGTGGAGCAACAGATACGCAGTATTTT. This codes for CASRRRGATDTQYF.

The genes are TRBV18 and TRBJ2-2; 11 positions match TRBD1. Unmatched junction bases numbered 4, after V lost 0 bases and J lost 7 bases. The germline V gene has CDR1 KGHSH and CDR2 LQKENI. This CDR3 spans 16 amino acids. The CDR3 DNA follows: TGTGCCAGCTCACCACCGGACAGGGGGCAGCACGGGGAGCTGTTTTTT. Translating it yields CASSPPDRGQHGELFF.

CDR3 in amino acids: CATSDKTGSTDTQYF. In nucleotides, the CDR3 is TGTGCCACCAGTGACAAGACAGGTAGCACAGATACGCAGTATTTT. V is TRBV24-1 and J is TRBJ2-3; tentative D call: TRBD1 (6 bases). The V end lost 4 bases, the J end lost 0 bases, and 10 bases lay between the germline ends. Germline CDR1 and CDR2: KGHDR and SFDVKD. The CDR3 runs to 15 residues.

J is TRBJ1-4 and V is TRBV27; D gene unclear. Trimming removed 2 bases from V and 8 bases from J, with 15 bases in between. The germline V gene has CDR1 MNHEY and CDR2 SMNVEV (reference sequence). This CDR3 is 15 amino acids long. CDR3 region: CASSLEYQEKEKLFF. The CDR3 DNA is TGTGCCAGCAGTTTAGAATACCAGGAGAAAGAAAAACTGTTTTTT.

The chain couples TRBV10-3 to TRBJ2-7, with D perhaps TRBD2 (6 bases). CDR1 is ENHRY, CDR2 SYGVKD, per germline. The V and J ends lost 0 bases and 3 bases respectively, with 12 bases between them. The CDR3 covers 15 residues. In DNA, the CDR3 is TGTGCCATCAGTGAGTCTTCCGGACTATTCTACGAGCAGTACTTC. It translates to CAISESSGLFYEQYF.

CDR3 DNA: TGTGCCAGCAGCCTAGGCAGGGCCCTCTCTGGAAACACCATATATTTT. Its protein product is CASSLGRALSGNTIYF. The rearrangement joins TRBV7-2 to TRBJ1-3; D perhaps matches TRBD1 (5 bases). V lost 5 bases to trimming and J lost 0 bases, with 14 bases between them. CDR1 SGHTA and CDR2 FQGNSA come from the germline V gene. The CDR3 loop spans 16 amino acids.

This chain connects TRBV5-6 to TRBJ2-2, with D possibly matching TRBD2 (6 bases). V dropped 1 base and J dropped 2 bases, with 12 bases sitting between them. The CDR3 covers 16 residues. From germline, CDR1 is SGHDT and CDR2 YYEEEE. CDR3 DNA: TGTGCCAGCAGCTTGTCCGGAGGGCCCAACACCGGGGAGCTGTTTTTT. This encodes CASSLSGGPNTGELFF.

The chain couples TRBV5-1 to TRBJ2-7, with D possibly matching TRBD1 (5 bases). The germline CDR1 and CDR2 sequences are SGHRS and YFSETQ. There are 14 residues in the CDR3. V lost 2 bases, J lost 2 bases, and 11 bases lay in between. CDR3 in amino acids: CASSLQVSPYEQYF. The CDR3 region has the DNA TGCGCCAGCAGCTTACAGGTCTCCCCCTACGAGCAGTACTTC. Complete variable domain (other parts from reference TRBV5-1 and TRBJ2-7): KAGVTQTPRYLIKTRGQQVTLSCSPISGHRSVSWYQQTPGQGLQFLFEYFSETQRNKGNFPGRFSGRQFSNSRSEMNVSTLELGDSALYLCASSLQVSPYEQYFGPGTRLTVT.

The chain couples TRBV4-1 to TRBJ1-1; D perhaps matches TRBD1 (5 bases). Trimming pared 1 base from V and 0 bases from J, leaving 12 bases between. This CDR3 is 16 amino acids long. CDR1 and CDR2 (germline): MGHRA, YSYEKL. CDR3: CASSQVGTSMNTEAFF. The CDR3 bases are TGCGCCAGCAGCCAAGTCGGGACCTCTATGAACACTGAAGCTTTCTTT.

This clone was seen only once. The chain is built from TRBV6-1 and TRBJ1-3; no reliable D call. CDR1 and CDR2 from the germline V gene are MNHNS and SASEGT. V was clipped by 2 bases and J by 2 bases, with 4 bases between them. The CDR3 is 13 amino acids. The CDR3 DNA is TGTGCCAGCAGTGAATGGACTGGAAACACCATATATTTT. This codes for CASSEWTGNTIYF.

The chain links TRBV3-1 (or the pseudogene TRBV3-2) to TRBJ2-5; D call uncertain. CDR1 and CDR2 (germline): LGHDT, YNNKEL (reference sequence). This CDR3 has 19 amino acids. Trimming took 0 bases from V and 6 from J, leaving 26 bases between them. CDR3 region: CASSQDGKGEQVRYKTQYF. The CDR3 bases are TGTGCCAGCAGCCAAGATGGGAAGGGTGAACAAGTAAGGTACAAGACCCAGTACTTC.

This rearrangement joins TRBV5-4 to TRBJ2-7; 7 bases match TRBD1. The CDR3 runs 14 residues. After removal of 4 bases from V and 2 bases from J, the junction contained 6 bases not matched to a gene. From germline, CDR1 is SGHNT and CDR2 YYREEE (reference sequence). The DNA for the CDR3 is TGTGCCAGCAGCACCGGGACAGTCCCCTACGAGCAGTACTTC. Residues: CASSTGTVPYEQYF.

This clone was recorded only once. Other DNA sequences in the same sample also yield this CDR3. The chain employs TRBV7-2 and TRBJ2-3; no reliable D call. The germline V gene encodes CDR1 SGHTA and CDR2 FQGNSA. Deletions cut 5 bases from V and 1 base from J, with 10 bases between. The CDR3 is 14 amino acids. CDR3 sequence: CASSPGGGTDTQYF. CDR3 bases: TGTGCCAGCAGCCCCGGCGGCGGCACAGATACGCAGTATTTT.

The chain has TRBV5-4 and TRBJ1-1; TRBD1 agrees at 9 bases. Germline values: CDR1 SGHNT, CDR2 YYREEE (reference sequence). The CDR3 consists of 14 residues. Trimming cost V 0 bases and J 7 bases; bases outside gene matches: 4. The CDR3 DNA reads TGTGCCAGCAGCTTGGTGGGGACAGGGCGTGAAGCTTTCTTT. This translates into CASSLVGTGREAFF.

The gene calls are TRBV23-1 and TRBJ2-7; TRBD2 matches at 7 bases. TRBV23-1 is treated as an ORF (open reading frame) with a function not yet certain. The CDR3 extends over 15 amino acids. Germline trimming cut 11 bases from V and 3 bases from J; bases unmatched to any gene: 16. In DNA form, the CDR3 reads TGCGCCCCTGACGGGGGGTGGGCACCCTACTACGAGCAGTACTTC. It translates to CAPDGGWAPYYEQYF.

The sample holds one count of this clone. The chain is built from TRBV6-2 or TRBV6-3 and TRBJ2-5; D is ambiguous. Germline V gives CDR1 MNHEY, CDR2 SVGEGT. This CDR3 has 16 residues. V was clipped by 4 bases and J by 5 bases, with 20 bases between them. CDR3 nucleotides: TGTGCCAGCAGTTCCCCCCTAGAGCTAAAAGCGGAGACCCAGTACTTC. This sequence encodes CASSSPLELKAETQYF.

This chain joins TRBV9 and TRBJ2-3; D gene unclear. Germline values: CDR1 SGDLS, CDR2 YYNGEE. V lost 0 bases to trimming and J lost 2 bases, with 13 bases between them. This CDR3 contains 16 residues. The CDR3 protein is CASSVDARASTDTQYF. CDR3 bases: TGTGCCAGCAGCGTAGATGCTAGGGCGTCCACAGATACGCAGTATTTT.

This clone came up once. The chain links TRBV18 to TRBJ1-1, with a tentative D call TRBD1 (5 bases). Per germline, CDR1 KGHSH and CDR2 LQKENI. V lost 1 base to trimming and J lost 5 bases, with 11 bases between them. CDR3 length: 14 amino acids. CDR3 bases: TGTGCCAGCTCACCACAGGGGCATCGGACTGAAGCTTTCTTT. It translates to CASSPQGHRTEAFF. Drawing the rest from reference TRBV18 and TRBJ1-1, the complete variable domain is NAGVMQNPRHLVRRRGQEARLRCSPMKGHSHVYWYRQLPEEGLKFMVYLQKENIIDESGMPKERFSAEFPKEGPSILRIQQVVRGDSAAYFCASSPQGHRTEAFFGQGTRLTVV.

The chain uses TRBV5-6 and TRBJ2-6; weak D call: TRBD2 (6 bases). This CDR3 has 16 residues. Germline V gene sequence: CDR1 SGHDT, CDR2 YYEEEE. Trimming removed 0 bases from V and 3 bases from J, with 10 bases in between. The CDR3 sequence is CASSLAAGLGANVLTF. As DNA, the CDR3 is TGTGCCAGCAGCTTGGCCGCGGGGCTTGGGGCCAACGTCCTGACTTTC. Filled out from reference TRBV5-6 and TRBJ2-6, the complete variable domain reads DAGVTQSPTHLIKTRGQQVTLRCSPKSGHDTVSWYQQALGQGPQFIFQYYEEEERQRGNFPDRFSGHQFPNYSSELNVNALLLGDSALYLCASSLAAGLGANVLTFGAGSRLTVL.

The V and J genes are TRBV6-5 and TRBJ2-7; 9 nucleotides agree with TRBD1. CDR1 and CDR2 from the germline V gene are MNHEY and SVGAGI. V lost 6 bases, J lost 6 bases, and 6 bases stayed unmatched. The CDR3 is made up of 13 amino acids. CDR3 amino acids: CASRGGQGSEQYF. CDR3 sequence (DNA): TGTGCCAGCAGGGGGGGACAGGGAAGCGAGCAGTACTTC.

The chain combines TRBV7-9 with TRBJ2-7; the D gene is possibly TRBD2 (6 bases). V gave up 1 base and J gave up 7 bases, with 11 bases separating them. The germline V gene has CDR1 SEHNR and CDR2 FQNEAQ (reference sequence). The CDR3 length is 13 residues. The CDR3 is CASSLGGDSEQYF. The CDR3 DNA follows: TGTGCCAGCAGCTTAGGGGGGGATAGTGAGCAGTACTTC. Full variable domain (rest looked up from reference TRBV7-9 and TRBJ2-7): DTGVSQNPRHKITKRGQNVTFRCDPISEHNRLYWYRQTLGQGPEFLTYFQNEAQLEKSRLLSDRFSAERPKGSFSTLEIQRTEQGDSAMYLCASSLGGDSEQYFGPGTRLTVT.

The genes are TRBV11-3 and TRBJ1-5; D remains ambiguous. V was cut by 1 base and J by 0 bases, with 7 bases left in between. Germline V lookup: CDR1 SGHNT, CDR2 YENEEA. The CDR3 runs to 15 residues. CDR3 DNA sequence: TGTGCCAGCAGCTTAGGCATCTATAGCAATCAGCCCCAGCATTTT. Its protein is CASSLGIYSNQPQHF. The full variable domain, rest sourced from reference TRBV11-3 and TRBJ1-5, is EAGVVQSPRYKIIEKKQPVAFWCNPISGHNTLYWYLQNLGQGPELLIRYENEEAVDDSQLPKDRFSAERLKGVDSTLKIQPAELGDSAVYLCASSLGIYSNQPQHFGDGTRLSIL.

The gene calls are TRBV7-9 and TRBJ1-4; weak D call: TRBD1 (5 bases). Trimming removed 2 bases from V and 11 bases from J, with 12 bases in between. Germline V lookup: CDR1 SEHNR, CDR2 FQNEAQ (reference sequence). The CDR3 consists of 13 residues. CDR3 sequence (DNA): TGTGCCAGCAGCTTACGTGGGGGAGGGAAACTGTTTTTT. It yields the protein CASSLRGGGKLFF.

This clone was observed a few times. The DNA for the CDR3 is TGTGCCAGCACCCCTCAAGAAGGCGAAAAACTGTTTTTT. Protein product: CASTPQEGEKLFF. The chain is built from TRBV6-2 or TRBV6-3 and TRBJ1-4; no clear D. The germline V gene has CDR1 MNHEY and CDR2 SVGEGT. CDR3 length: 13 amino acids. Between the trimmed V and J ends, which lost 7 bases and 8 bases, there was a span of 14 bases.

The chain has TRBV28 and TRBJ1-1; D gene ambiguous. The CDR3 extends over 13 amino acids. V lost 5 bases and J 5 bases, leaving 12 bases between the germline ends. Germline lookup yields CDR1 MDHEN and CDR2 SYDVKM. Here the CDR3 reads CASSIVVGTEAFF. The CDR3 DNA follows: TGTGCCAGCAGTATCGTCGTAGGGACTGAAGCTTTCTTT.

This sequence joins TRBV11-2 and TRBJ2-5; maybe TRBD1 (5 bases). From germline, CDR1 is SGHAT and CDR2 FQNNGV. This CDR3 is built from 14 residues. Trimming removed 5 bases at V and 5 bases at J, with 15 bases between. The CDR3 nucleotides are TGTGCCAGCAGCCCGAATCAGGGTTGGGAGACCCAGTACTTC. Protein product: CASSPNQGWETQYF.

As to this clone: An end of the junction does not agree with germline; a read error may underlie this. V usage is TRBV7-3 and J usage is TRBJ1-6, with a weak D call TRBD1 (5 bases). CDR3 length equals 15 residues. CDR1 is SGHTA, CDR2 FQGTGA, per germline. The CDR3 DNA follows: TGTACCAGCAGCTTAGAAGGGGCTGGTAATTCACCCCTCCACTTT. The encoded protein is CTSSLEGAGNSPLHF.

The chain is built from TRBV15 and TRBJ1-5; TRBD1 might be the D (6 bases). Looked up from germline, CDR1 is LNHNV and CDR2 is YYDKDF (reference sequence). V was trimmed by 1 base and J by 5 bases, leaving 12 bases between them. The CDR3 extends over 15 amino acids. The CDR3 bases are TGTGCCACCAGCAGAGCCCCCAGGGGAGATCAGCCCCAGCATTTT. It yields the protein CATSRAPRGDQPQHF.

This clone occurred once. As DNA, the CDR3 is TGTGCCAGCGGGCTAGCGGACCCCTACAATGAGCAGTTCTTC. It yields the protein CASGLADPYNEQFF. The chain carries TRBV28 and TRBJ2-1; TRBD2 matches at 7 bases. Trimming at V came to 8 bases and at J to 2 bases, leaving 6 bases not matched to a gene. The V gene's germline CDR1 is MDHEN and CDR2 SYDVKM. The CDR3 has 14 amino acids.

J is TRBJ1-1 and V is TRBV27; tentatively, D is TRBD1 (6 bases). The length of the CDR3 is 16 residues. Trimming took off 3 bases at V and 1 base at J, with 15 bases between the two ends. From germline, CDR1 is MNHEY and CDR2 SMNVEV (reference sequence). The CDR3 DNA follows: TGTGCCAGCAGTTTCGATCCGGACAGAGCGAACACTGAAGCTTTCTTT. The encoded protein is CASSFDPDRANTEAFF.